This entry lists 31 T cell receptor beta chains sequenced from one sample in a study of cytomegalovirus exposure and HLA in healthy donors. Sequencing was performed with immunoSEQ multiplex PCR; in TCRdb, only in-frame clones are kept and a portion is missing. The repertoire holds approximately 130,000 clones, with 85% to 90% as singletons. The source material was PBMCs. The receptor source for this set is a woman in her 30s in good health and CMV-seronegative.

The chain has TRBV19 and TRBJ2-2; TRBD2 matches 16 bases. The CDR3 loop spans 16 amino acids. J gave up 6 bases and V 7 bases, and 5 bases lay outside the gene matches. Germline lookup yields CDR1 LNHDA and CDR2 SQIVND (reference sequence). The CDR3 coding sequence is TGTGCCAGTACCCTGGGACTAGCGGGGGGGGCCGGGGAGCTGTTTTTT. This encodes CASTLGLAGGAGELFF.

This chain connects TRBV19 to TRBJ1-6, with D tentatively TRBD1 (5 bases). Germline V gene sequence: CDR1 LNHDA, CDR2 SQIVND (reference sequence). The ends were cut back, 6 bases at V and 5 bases at J, with 14 bases in the middle. The CDR3 extends over 15 amino acids. The CDR3 reads CASRYRGADNSPLHF. DNA for the CDR3: TGTGCCAGTAGGTATAGGGGCGCGGATAATTCACCCCTCCACTTT.

V usage is TRBV5-6 and J usage is TRBJ1-1, with a weak D call TRBD1 (6 bases). The CDR3 has 14 residues. Germline CDR1 SGHDT, CDR2 YYEEEE. Between the trimmed V and J ends, which lost 1 base and 4 bases, there was a span of 11 bases. The CDR3 coding sequence is TGTGCCAGCAGCTTGCGGACAGTCATCACTGAAGCTTTCTTT. Amino acid sequence: CASSLRTVITEAFF.

The V and J genes are TRBV12-5 and TRBJ2-7, with 8 positions matching TRBD1. J lost 7 bases, V lost 2 bases, and 7 bases had no gene match. The length of the CDR3 is 14 residues. CDR1 and CDR2 from the germline V gene are LGHNT and FRNRAP. The CDR3 DNA reads as TGTGCTAGTGGTTTGATGCAGGGGGCGGGAGAGCAGTACTTC. It is translated as CASGLMQGAGEQYF.

The genes are TRBV2 and TRBJ1-2, with D perhaps matching TRBD1 (5 bases). Deletions cut 6 bases from V and 5 bases from J, with 13 bases between. Germline V gives CDR1 SNHLY, CDR2 FYNNEI. The CDR3 is 13 residues long. The CDR3 DNA reads TGTGCCAGCAGGGGCGGGGGAGGATATGGCTACACCTTC. Translation: CASRGGGGYGYTF. Drawing the rest from reference TRBV2 and TRBJ1-2, the complete variable domain is EPEVTQTPSHQVTQMGQEVILRCVPISNHLYFYWYRQILGQKVEFLVSFYNNEISEKSEIFDDQFSVERPDGSNFTLKIRSTKLEDSAMYFCASRGGGGYGYTFGSGTRLTVV.

V and J are TRBV7-8 and TRBJ1-3; TRBD1 aligns across 7 bases. CDR1 SGHVS and CDR2 FQNEAQ come from the germline V gene. The CDR3 runs to 16 residues. Trimming removed 0 bases from V and 5 bases from J; junction bases left unmatched: 7. CDR3 in amino acids: CASSLAGLRGRNTIYF. The CDR3 DNA sequence: TGTGCCAGCAGCTTAGCGGGTCTTAGGGGGCGAAACACCATATATTTT.

This clone was detected once. The chain employs TRBV7-8 and TRBJ1-1, with D perhaps TRBD1 (6 bases). Trimming pared 0 bases from V and 8 bases from J, leaving 16 bases between. Per germline, CDR1 SGHVS and CDR2 FQNEAQ. The CDR3 loop spans 15 amino acids. Written as DNA, the CDR3 is TGTGCCAGCAGCTTAGCTTTCCAGGGGCGATCGGAAGCTTTCTTT. It encodes CASSLAFQGRSEAFF.

The V call is TRBV25-1, the J call TRBJ2-4; D perhaps matches TRBD2 (6 bases). This CDR3 has 16 residues. Germline lookup yields CDR1 MGHDK and CDR2 SYGVNS. The V and J ends lost 3 bases and 6 bases respectively, with 18 bases between them. The CDR3 DNA is TGTGCCAGCAGTGAGGGGGGTGGGTCCACTTCAAACATTCAGTACTTC. Translation: CASSEGGGSTSNIQYF.

The V and J genes are TRBV11-2 and TRBJ1-4, with D tentatively TRBD1 (6 bases). The ends were cut back, 1 base at V and 5 bases at J, with 11 bases in the middle. The CDR3 totals 15 residues. Germline lookup yields CDR1 SGHAT and CDR2 FQNNGV. CDR3 residues: CASSLVRGGNEKLFF. CDR3 DNA sequence: TGTGCCAGCAGCTTAGTCAGGGGAGGGAATGAAAAACTGTTTTTT.

The chain recombines TRBV9 with TRBJ2-7; TRBD2 is a possible D gene (7 bases). Looked up from germline, CDR1 is SGDLS and CDR2 is YYNGEE. V was pared by 0 bases and J by 5 bases, with 21 bases between. The length of the CDR3 is 17 residues. CDR3 sequence reads: CASSVDPRGGAKDEQYF. In nucleotides, the CDR3 is TGTGCCAGCAGCGTAGATCCCAGAGGGGGGGCTAAGGACGAGCAGTACTTC.

This chain uses TRBV7-6 with TRBJ2-5; 11 bases align to TRBD2. Germline V gene sequence: CDR1 SGHVS, CDR2 FNYEAQ. This CDR3 is built from 15 residues. The ends lost 3 bases at V and 5 bases at J; junction bases unmatched: 5. The CDR3 region has the DNA TGTGCCAGCAGCTTTAGCGGGGGGGCCATGGAGACCCAGTACTTC. Its protein is CASSFSGGAMETQYF.

J is TRBJ2-1 and V is TRBV5-6; D is unresolved. Trimming pared 0 bases from V and 3 bases from J, leaving 13 bases between. CDR3 size: 16 residues. Germline CDR1 and CDR2: SGHDT and YYEEEE. Here the CDR3 DNA reads TGTGCCAGCAGCTTGGTATCGAGGTCTGGCTACAATGAGCAGTTCTTC. As protein: CASSLVSRSGYNEQFF. Variable domain in full (rest from reference TRBV5-6 and TRBJ2-1): DAGVTQSPTHLIKTRGQQVTLRCSPKSGHDTVSWYQQALGQGPQFIFQYYEEEERQRGNFPDRFSGHQFPNYSSELNVNALLLGDSALYLCASSLVSRSGYNEQFFGPGTRLTVL.

The chain has TRBV27 and TRBJ2-1; maybe TRBD2 (6 bases). Trimming shortened V by 5 bases and J by 1 base, and 18 bases separated the two germline ends. The length of the CDR3 is 17 residues. CDR1 MNHEY and CDR2 SMNVEV come from the germline V gene (reference sequence). CDR3 residues: CASSQSGAGTSYNEQFF. The CDR3 nucleotides are TGTGCCAGCAGTCAGTCAGGCGCCGGGACTTCCTACAATGAGCAGTTCTTC.

V and J are TRBV4-1 and TRBJ2-5; TRBD2 matches 9 bases. This CDR3 spans 19 amino acids. V lost 0 bases to trimming and J lost 0 bases; unmatched junction nucleotides: 11. Looked up from germline, CDR1 is MGHRA and CDR2 is YSYEKL. This CDR3 is CASSQDRGLAGPNQETQYF. In nucleotides, the CDR3 is TGCGCCAGCAGCCAAGACCGGGGGCTAGCGGGGCCAAACCAAGAGACCCAGTACTTC.

The V call is TRBV6-1, the J call TRBJ1-1; no reliable D call. This CDR3 has 12 amino acids. The germline V gene has CDR1 MNHNS and CDR2 SASEGT. V dropped 6 bases and J dropped 10 bases, with 15 bases sitting between them. CDR3 sequence: CASREASLRAFF. The CDR3 DNA reads as TGTGCCAGCAGGGAGGCCAGCCTAAGAGCTTTCTTT.

This clone was counted only a few times. This chain connects TRBV19 to TRBJ2-3; TRBD2 matches at 10 bases. V trimming: 6 bases; J trimming: 2 bases; junction bases outside the gene matches: 5. The CDR3 sequence is 15 residues long. Germline lookup yields CDR1 LNHDA and CDR2 SQIVND (reference sequence). The CDR3 DNA follows: TGTGCCAGTAGGAGCCTAGCGGGGGACACAGATACGCAGTATTTT. Residues: CASRSLAGDTDTQYF.

The V gene is TRBV7-9, the J gene TRBJ2-1, with D hard to call. Germline V gene data show CDR1 as SEHNR and CDR2 as FQNEAQ (reference sequence). V was pared by 1 base and J by 8 bases, with 6 bases between. The CDR3 covers 12 residues. The CDR3 bases are TGTGCCAGCAGCTTAGGGTTAGATGAGCAGTTCTTC. Amino acid sequence: CASSLGLDEQFF.

This chain uses TRBV28 with TRBJ1-3; D remains ambiguous. The CDR3 is 14 amino acids. Trimming pared 3 bases from V and 2 bases from J, leaving 8 bases between. Germline lookup yields CDR1 MDHEN and CDR2 SYDVKM. The CDR3 coding sequence is TGTGCCAGCAGTTTGCCAGGAACTGGAAACACCATATATTTT. Translated, it gives CASSLPGTGNTIYF.

The genes are TRBV27 and TRBJ2-5, with D possibly matching TRBD2 (7 bases). The germline V gene encodes CDR1 MNHEY and CDR2 SMNVEV (reference sequence). With 6 bases removed from V and 5 bases from J, the gap between germline ends came to 16 bases. CDR3 length: 14 amino acids. The CDR3 loop is CASREGGPEETQYF. In DNA form, the CDR3 reads TGTGCCAGCAGGGAGGGGGGGCCGGAGGAGACCCAGTACTTC.

The chain links TRBV19 to TRBJ2-5, with 10 bases that match TRBD2. The V gene's germline CDR1 is LNHDA and CDR2 SQIVND (reference sequence). The J segment lost 5 bases and the V segment lost 3 bases, leaving 12 bases of the junction unmatched. This CDR3 is built from 17 residues. The CDR3 is CASSIRFSGGTGETQYF. For the CDR3, the DNA is TGTGCCAGTAGTATCAGGTTTAGCGGGGGGACCGGGGAGACCCAGTACTTC.

The chain links TRBV5-1 to TRBJ2-1; 7 bases line up with TRBD2. The J segment lost 1 base and the V segment lost 6 bases, leaving 4 bases of the junction unmatched. The CDR3 runs to 14 residues. Germline CDR1 reads SGHRS; CDR2 reads YFSETQ. CDR3 sequence: CASMSGVSYNEQFF. The CDR3 DNA sequence: TGCGCCAGCATGAGCGGGGTATCCTACAATGAGCAGTTCTTC.

V is TRBV29-1 and J is TRBJ1-1, with D tentatively TRBD1 (5 bases). V dropped 6 bases and J dropped 7 bases, with 15 bases sitting between them. The germline V gene encodes CDR1 SQVTM and CDR2 ANQGSEA. The CDR3 runs to 12 residues. The CDR3 nucleotides read TGCAGCGTGCCGGCGGGGGGGAGTGAAGCTTTCTTT. Translation: CSVPAGGSEAFF. The whole variable domain, remainder taken from reference TRBV29-1 and TRBJ1-1, is SAVISQKPSRDICQRGTSLTIQCQVDSQVTMMFWYRQQPGQSLTLIATANQGSEATYESGFVIDKFPISRPNLTFSTLTVSNMSPEDSSIYLCSVPAGGSEAFFGQGTRLTVV.

This rearrangement joins TRBV27 to TRBJ1-5, with no clear D. V shed 3 bases and J shed 5 bases, with 11 bases lying between them. CDR3 length: 14 amino acids. Germline V CDR1 and CDR2: MNHEY, SMNVEV (reference sequence). CDR3 bases: TGTGCCAGCAGTTTGGCGAGGTCGGATCAGCCCCAGCATTTT. It specifies CASSLARSDQPQHF.

J is TRBJ2-2 and V is TRBV14; D is ambiguous. V was shortened by 0 bases and J by 6 bases, with 11 bases between the two germline ends. This CDR3 has 15 residues. Looked up from germline, CDR1 is SGHDN and CDR2 is FVKESK. Here the CDR3 reads CASSQDNRIAGELFF. The CDR3 DNA reads as TGTGCCAGCAGCCAAGATAATAGAATTGCCGGGGAGCTGTTTTTT.

The chain uses TRBV11-3 and TRBJ2-2, with 12 bases matching TRBD1. This CDR3 spans 16 amino acids. Per germline, CDR1 SGHNT and CDR2 YENEEA. V trimming: 7 bases; J trimming: 2 bases; junction bases outside the gene matches: 5. CDR3 bases: TGTGCCAGCACCGGGGACAGGGGGCTTAACACCGGGGAGCTGTTTTTT. Translated: CASTGDRGLNTGELFF.

Note on this clone: One end of the junction is discordant with germline, which a read error may explain. This chain links TRBV11-3 with TRBJ2-7; 11 nucleotides match TRBD2. The CDR3 runs 15 residues. Looked up from germline, CDR1 is SGHNT and CDR2 is YENEEA. This CDR3 is CASSLVSGGAYEQYF. The CDR3 DNA is TGTGCCAGCAGTTTAGTTAGCGGGGGGGCCTACGAGCAGTACTTC.

The V gene is TRBV27, the J gene TRBJ1-2; 7 nucleotides agree with TRBD1. CDR3 size: 16 residues. Germline V CDR1 and CDR2: MNHEY, SMNVEV (reference sequence). Unmatched junction bases numbered 13, after V lost 2 bases and J lost 7 bases. CDR3 residues: CASSLDRDLIPSGYTF. The CDR3 nucleotides read TGTGCCAGCAGTTTAGACAGGGACTTAATTCCGTCTGGCTACACCTTC.

The V call is TRBV27, the J call TRBJ1-5; no clear D. Germline CDR1 MNHEY, CDR2 SMNVEV (reference sequence). V lost 7 bases and J 7 bases, leaving 23 bases between the germline ends. The CDR3 totals 16 residues. This CDR3 is CASTPYGLGQLQPQHF. DNA of the CDR3: TGTGCCAGCACCCCTTATGGACTGGGCCAATTACAGCCCCAGCATTTT.

The gene calls are TRBV27 and TRBJ2-7, with TRBD1 matching 7 bases. Trimming took 5 bases from V and 4 from J; bases not matched to a gene: 11. From germline, CDR1 is MNHEY and CDR2 SMNVEV (reference sequence). This CDR3 has 15 residues. The DNA of the CDR3 is TGTGCCAGCAGTCCCGCTGGGGGACAGAGGTACGAGCAGTACTTC. This sequence encodes CASSPAGGQRYEQYF.

This chain connects TRBV5-1 to TRBJ1-4; D is unresolved. V was shortened by 3 bases and J by 3 bases, with 9 bases between the two germline ends. CDR1 and CDR2 (germline): SGHRS, YFSETQ. The CDR3 is made up of 14 amino acids. The CDR3 here is CASSSGISNEKLFF. The CDR3 nucleotides read TGCGCCAGCAGCTCCGGGATTTCTAATGAAAAACTGTTTTTT.

J is TRBJ2-2 and V is TRBV7-6, with no clear D. Per the germline V gene, CDR1 is SGHVS and CDR2 is FNYEAQ. V lost 2 bases to trimming and J lost 0 bases, with 4 bases between them. The CDR3 extends over 14 amino acids. The CDR3 spells CASSLRANTGELFF. The CDR3 DNA follows: TGTGCCAGCAGCTTACGGGCGAACACCGGGGAGCTGTTTTTT.